Sequencing of this TCR beta chain was carried out in a study of identical twins. Study conclusions and caveats: Out-of-frame beta chain sequences displayed weaker excess sharing between twins.

A note on this clonotype: Antigen: not known.

The ends lost 4 bases at V and 5 bases at J; junction bases unmatched: 13. Germline loops: CDR1 ENHRY, CDR2 SYGVKD. The CDR3 is 16 amino acids. Each CDR3 protein gets one entry after TCRdb re-called the 5' RACE reads with MiXCR. This repertoire shows hundreds of thousands of distinct CDR3 sequences, approximately 18% found once; its top ten account for less than 15%. The data were also submitted as part of a second study, on T cells expressing NK-cell markers.

The sequenced material came from PBMCs. The J gene is TRBJ2-5, the V gene TRBV10-3, with 7 bases identical to TRBD2. This clonotype was sampled from a woman between 18 and 29 years old in good health. CDR3 bases: TGTGCCATCAGTGGACTTGGGACTAACCGAAAGGAGACCCAGTACTTC. Translation gives CAISGLGTNRKETQYF.